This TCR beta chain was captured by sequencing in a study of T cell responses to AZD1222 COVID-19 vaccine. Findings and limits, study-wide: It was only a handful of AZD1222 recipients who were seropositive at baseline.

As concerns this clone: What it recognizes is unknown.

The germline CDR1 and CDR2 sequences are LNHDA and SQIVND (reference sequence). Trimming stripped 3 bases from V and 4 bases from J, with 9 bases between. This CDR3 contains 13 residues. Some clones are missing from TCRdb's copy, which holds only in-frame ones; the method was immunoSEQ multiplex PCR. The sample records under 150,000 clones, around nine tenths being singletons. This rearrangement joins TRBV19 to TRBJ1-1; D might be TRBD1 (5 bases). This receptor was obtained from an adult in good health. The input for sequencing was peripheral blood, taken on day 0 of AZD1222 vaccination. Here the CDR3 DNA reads TGTGCCAGTAGTATCAAGGGGCGCACTGAAGCTTTCTTT. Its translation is CASSIKGRTEAFF.